This T cell receptor beta chain was sequenced in a study of Tregs in tolerant kidney transplant recipients. Clones were sequenced by immunoSEQ multiplex PCR, and TCRdb holds only the in-frame ones, with some missing. The table has some 110,000 clones, roughly 92% seen once. Germline CDR1 and CDR2: SNHLY and FYNNEI. The V end was cut by 8 bases, the J end by 7 bases, with 15 bases between. The CDR3 has 14 amino acids. The clonotype was recovered from a human donor in good health. The chain links TRBV2 to TRBJ1-6; perhaps TRBD1 as D (5 bases). The sequencing input was CD4+ T cells from blood. CDR3 region: CASVTQGRNSPLHF. The CDR3, as DNA: TGTGCCAGCGTAACCCAGGGACGGAATTCACCCCTCCACTTT.